This T cell receptor beta chain was observed in a study of beta chain features in type 1 diabetes. The wider study: All of the samples together had some 99 million sorted cells examined.

In regard to this clone: Antigen specificity is unknown.

Notes on the study in general: Patients showed naive, central memory and Treg TCRB repertoires that appeared more similar than those of healthy donors. Moderate yet significant TCRB CDR3 shortening was seen in Type 1 diabetes patients in all four CD4+ subsets.

cDNA synthesis used the whole RNA isolate, giving expressed TCRB sequences. Profiled with immunoSEQ multiplex PCR; TCRdb holds only in-frame clones, not every one. The sample has about 120,000 clones; about 17% are singletons. This CDR3 contains 14 residues. Trimming cost V 5 bases and J 5 bases; bases outside gene matches: 6. The germline V gene encodes CDR1 SNHLY and CDR2 FYNNEI. The clonotype comes from a man aged 25 to 45 with type 1 diabetes. This chain uses TRBV2 with TRBJ1-1; 9 bases line up with TRBD1. The sample consisted of central memory CD4+ T cells from blood. CDR3 sequence (DNA): TGTGCCAGCAGTCCGACAGGGGGAGGTACTGAAGCTTTCTTT. Translating gives CASSPTGGGTEAFF.